This record covers a single T cell receptor beta chain. This sample is part of a study of blood T cell repertoires in COVID-19. Across the whole study: Samples came from the United States, Italy and Spain, spanning acute and convalescent COVID-19.

Germline V CDR1 and CDR2: LNHDA, SQIVND (reference sequence). V was shortened by 1 base and J by 0 bases, with 9 bases between the two germline ends. The CDR3 has 15 amino acids. Produced via immunoSEQ multiplex PCR; TCRdb's table is partial and in-frame only. The sample lists roughly 200,000 clones; roughly 80% were seen once. The clonotype was recovered from a woman in her 70s with acute or convalescent COVID-19. Sequencing was performed on peripheral blood. The chain combines TRBV19 with TRBJ1-1; D unresolved. The CDR3 spells CASSIGYSLNTEAFF. The CDR3 DNA reads TGTGCCAGTAGTATAGGTTACTCCTTGAACACTGAAGCTTTCTTT.